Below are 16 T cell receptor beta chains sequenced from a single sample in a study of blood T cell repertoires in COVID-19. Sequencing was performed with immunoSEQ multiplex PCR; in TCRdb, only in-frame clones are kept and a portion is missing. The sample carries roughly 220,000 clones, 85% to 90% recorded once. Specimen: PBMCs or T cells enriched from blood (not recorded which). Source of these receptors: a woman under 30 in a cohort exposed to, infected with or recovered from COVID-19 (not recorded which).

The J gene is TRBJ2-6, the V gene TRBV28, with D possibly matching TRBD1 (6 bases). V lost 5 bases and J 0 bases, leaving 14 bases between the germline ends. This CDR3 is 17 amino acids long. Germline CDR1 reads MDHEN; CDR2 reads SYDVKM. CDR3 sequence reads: CASSPQGRLSGANVLTF. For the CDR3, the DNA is TGTGCCAGCAGTCCCCAGGGGCGTCTCTCTGGGGCCAACGTCCTGACTTTC.

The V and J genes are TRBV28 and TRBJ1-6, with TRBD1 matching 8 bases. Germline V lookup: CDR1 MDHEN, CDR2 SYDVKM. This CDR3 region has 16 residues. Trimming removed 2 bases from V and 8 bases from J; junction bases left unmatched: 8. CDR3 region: CASSLDRQGRHSPLHF. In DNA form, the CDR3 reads TGTGCCAGCAGTTTAGATCGACAGGGGAGGCATTCACCCCTCCACTTT.

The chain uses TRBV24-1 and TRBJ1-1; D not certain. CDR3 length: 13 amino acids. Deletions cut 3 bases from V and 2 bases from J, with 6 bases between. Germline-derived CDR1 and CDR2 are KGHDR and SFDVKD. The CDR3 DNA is TGTGCCACCAGTGATGTCAGTAACACTGAAGCTTTCTTT. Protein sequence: CATSDVSNTEAFF.

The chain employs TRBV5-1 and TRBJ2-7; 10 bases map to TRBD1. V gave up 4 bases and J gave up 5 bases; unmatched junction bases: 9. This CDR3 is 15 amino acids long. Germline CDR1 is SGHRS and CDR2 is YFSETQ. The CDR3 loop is CASSGGQGVTHEQYF. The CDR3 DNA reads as TGCGCCAGCAGCGGCGGACAGGGGGTAACCCACGAGCAGTACTTC.

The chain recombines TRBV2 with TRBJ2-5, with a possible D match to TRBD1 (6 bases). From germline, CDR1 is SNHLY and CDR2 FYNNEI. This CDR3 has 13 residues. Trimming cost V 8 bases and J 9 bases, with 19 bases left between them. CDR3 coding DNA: TGTGCCAGCCAAGCACAGGGAGTAGGGGCCCAGTACTTC. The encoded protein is CASQAQGVGAQYF.

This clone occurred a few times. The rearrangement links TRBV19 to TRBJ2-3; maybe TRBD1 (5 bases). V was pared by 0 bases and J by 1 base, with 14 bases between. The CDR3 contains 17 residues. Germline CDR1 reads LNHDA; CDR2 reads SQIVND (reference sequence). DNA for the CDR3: TGTGCCAGTAGTATAGATCCGTCAGGGTTTGGCACAGATACGCAGTATTTT. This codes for CASSIDPSGFGTDTQYF.

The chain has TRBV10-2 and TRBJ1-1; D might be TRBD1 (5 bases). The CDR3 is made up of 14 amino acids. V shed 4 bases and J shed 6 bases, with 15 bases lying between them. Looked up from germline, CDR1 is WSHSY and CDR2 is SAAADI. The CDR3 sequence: CASSVAGKSSEAFF. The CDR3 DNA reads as TGCGCCAGCAGTGTTGCAGGGAAGAGTTCTGAAGCTTTCTTT.

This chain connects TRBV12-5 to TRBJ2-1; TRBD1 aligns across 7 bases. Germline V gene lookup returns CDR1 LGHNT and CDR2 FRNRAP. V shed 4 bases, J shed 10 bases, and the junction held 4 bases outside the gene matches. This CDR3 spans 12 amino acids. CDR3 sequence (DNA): TGTGCTAGTGGTTGGGGGACAGTGGAGCAGTTCTTC. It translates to CASGWGTVEQFF.

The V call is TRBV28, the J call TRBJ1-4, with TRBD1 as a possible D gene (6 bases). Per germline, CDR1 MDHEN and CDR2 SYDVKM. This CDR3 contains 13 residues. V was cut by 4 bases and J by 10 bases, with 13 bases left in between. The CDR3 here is CASSSSSRGKLFF. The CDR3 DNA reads TGTGCCAGCAGTTCCTCCAGCAGGGGAAAACTGTTTTTT.

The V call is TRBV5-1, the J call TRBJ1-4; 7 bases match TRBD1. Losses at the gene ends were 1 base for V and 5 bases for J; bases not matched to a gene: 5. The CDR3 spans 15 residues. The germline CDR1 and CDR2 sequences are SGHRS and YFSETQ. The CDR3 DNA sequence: TGCGCCAGCAGCTTGATCGGGACAGCGAATGAAAAACTGTTTTTT. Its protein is CASSLIGTANEKLFF.

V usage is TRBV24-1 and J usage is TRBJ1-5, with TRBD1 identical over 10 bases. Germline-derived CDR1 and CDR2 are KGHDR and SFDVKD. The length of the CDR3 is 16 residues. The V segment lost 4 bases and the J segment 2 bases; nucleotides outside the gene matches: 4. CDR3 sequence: CATSDKDRGRNQPQHF. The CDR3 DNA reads TGTGCCACCAGTGACAAAGACAGGGGGCGCAATCAGCCCCAGCATTTT.

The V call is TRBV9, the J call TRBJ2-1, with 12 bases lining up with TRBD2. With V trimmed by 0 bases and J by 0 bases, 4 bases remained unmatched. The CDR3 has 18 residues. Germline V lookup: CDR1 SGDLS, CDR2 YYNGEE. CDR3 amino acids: CASSVATSGRSSYNEQFF. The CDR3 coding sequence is TGTGCCAGCAGCGTAGCCACTAGCGGGAGGTCCTCCTACAATGAGCAGTTCTTC. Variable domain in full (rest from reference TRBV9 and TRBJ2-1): DSGVTQTPKHLITATGQRVTLRCSPRSGDLSVYWYQQSLDQGLQFLIQYYNGEERAKGNILERFSAQQFPDLHSELNLSSLELGDSALYFCASSVATSGRSSYNEQFFGPGTRLTVL.

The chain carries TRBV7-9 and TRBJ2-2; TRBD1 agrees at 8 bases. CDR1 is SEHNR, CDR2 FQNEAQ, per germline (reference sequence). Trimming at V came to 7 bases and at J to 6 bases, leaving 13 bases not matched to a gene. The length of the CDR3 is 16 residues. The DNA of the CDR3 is TGTGCCAGCACCCTGATACAGGGGGGAGGAGCCGGGGAGCTGTTTTTT. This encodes CASTLIQGGGAGELFF. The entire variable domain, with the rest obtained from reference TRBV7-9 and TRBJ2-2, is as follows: DTGVSQNPRHKITKRGQNVTFRCDPISEHNRLYWYRQTLGQGPEFLTYFQNEAQLEKSRLLSDRFSAERPKGSFSTLEIQRTEQGDSAMYLCASTLIQGGGAGELFFGEGSRLTVL.

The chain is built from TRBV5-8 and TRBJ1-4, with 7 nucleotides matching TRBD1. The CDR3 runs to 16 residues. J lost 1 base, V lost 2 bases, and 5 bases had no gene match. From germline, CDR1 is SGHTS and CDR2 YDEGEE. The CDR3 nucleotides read TGTGCCAGCAGCTTTGACAGGGCGGGAACTAATGAAAAACTGTTTTTT. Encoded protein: CASSFDRAGTNEKLFF.

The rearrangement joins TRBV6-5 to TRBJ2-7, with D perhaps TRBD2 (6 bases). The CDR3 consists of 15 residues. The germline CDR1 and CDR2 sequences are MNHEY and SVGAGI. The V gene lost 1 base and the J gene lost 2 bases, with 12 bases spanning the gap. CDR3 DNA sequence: TGTGCCAGCAGTTACTTCCCTAGCGAAGCCTACGAGCAGTACTTC. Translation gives CASSYFPSEAYEQYF.

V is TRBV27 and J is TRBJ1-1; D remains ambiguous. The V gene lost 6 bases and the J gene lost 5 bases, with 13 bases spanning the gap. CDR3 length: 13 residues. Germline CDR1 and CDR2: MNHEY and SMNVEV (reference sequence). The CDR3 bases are TGTGCCAGCAGACTCGGCGGGTTTACTGAAGCTTTCTTT. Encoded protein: CASRLGGFTEAFF.